This paragraph reports one T cell receptor (beta chain). A much larger clone differs from this one at a single base, so this may be a read error. J was trimmed by 2 bases and V by 6 bases; bases with no gene match: 19. The CDR3 covers 18 residues. Germline loops: CDR1 MNHEY, CDR2 SMNVEV (reference sequence). Measured with immunoSEQ multiplex PCR; TCRdb has only the in-frame clones, and not every one. The data hold some 450,000 clones, with approximately 71% observed a single time. This entry is derived from a study of shared clonotypes between healthy human individuals. The sequenced sample consisted of PBMCs. The V gene is TRBV27, the J gene TRBJ2-7; the match to TRBD1 covers 7 bases. The TCR was taken from a woman in her thirties or forties in good health. Some clones in this sample may be carry-over from other donors' samples. The CDR3 nucleotides are TGTGCCAGCAGCCGTTATGGGATCACGGGACAGACCCCCTACGAGCAGTACTTC. The encoded protein is CASSRYGITGQTPYEQYF.